This TCR beta chain was sequenced for a study of cytomegalovirus exposure and HLA in healthy donors (dated by TCRdb to about 2017). Background for the entire study: An earlier analysis of some 500 of the donors reported about 250 Gb of sequence data and around 110 million unique TCR beta sequences from some 180 million T cells. About 280 gigabases of sequencing data and tens of millions of unique TCR sequences were included in an early release covering around 600 HLA-typed donors. The genetic ancestry cluster associated with self-reported Caucasian donors included 81% of the approximately 410 genotyped donors. The study aimed to test whether signatures of past pathogen exposure could be identified by cataloging public T cell receptors. The study profiled the T cell repertoires of around 700 subjects by immunosequencing and related them to cytomegalovirus serostatus. A separate validation cohort of roughly 120 different subjects was used in addition to the 666-subject first cohort. To predict cytomegalovirus infection status, the study brought together high-throughput TCR immunosequencing, statistical association of individual TCRs with disease status, and machine learning. In a later analysis, previously published TCR beta repertoires from more than 500 donors were re-analyzed and high-resolution HLA genotyping was added so that TCR occurrence patterns could be studied. In the later analysis, no new phenotypic data were used to find candidate immune exposures; instead, reliance was placed on TCR beta sequences and their occurrence across donors. To decide whether each TCR beta V gene segment behaved as functional or pseudogenic, an earlier analysis of over 500 of the donors relied on high-throughput TCR beta sequencing. Donor age, sex, ethnicity and CMV serostatus were collected together with the repertoire data. A later genetic analysis took genome-wide SNP genotypes for 398 of the 666 donors and used that subset as a discovery cohort. Every discovery cohort repertoire had been produced on one sequencing platform. HLA typing included class I and class II loci at four-digit resolution. Typing coverage differed by locus: A, B, C, DRB1 and DQB1 were typed in roughly 629-630 donors, DQA1 in 500 to 550, DPA1 in around 610, and DPB1 in 400 to 480. Several DR-DQ haplotypes were handled as single units for association and clustering because linkage in the cohort was strong. Among some 400 genotyped donors of the cohort, an average of approximately 220,000 unique TCR beta nucleotide sequences was sequenced per donor, of which about 20% were non-productive.

In total, more than 500 healthy bone marrow donors made up the cohort. All cohort members were sampled while nominally healthy, although unrecorded immune exposures were likely present. The donor was CMV seropositive and belonged to the group of around 300 seropositive cohort members. A peripheral blood sample was provided by each donor, and peripheral blood mononuclear cells were used for TCR beta sequencing. Genomic DNA extraction from the blood cell samples was performed with the Qiagen DNeasy Blood Extraction Kit. As for this clone: Its antigen is unknown. Base qualities are not at hand, and no much larger clone is one base apart.

The CDR3 contains 16 residues, cysteine and phenylalanine counted. Just CDR3 DNA is preserved here, 48 bases in frame from base 1. V loses 0 bases, J loses 7 bases, and the germline ends lie 15 bases apart. CDR1 SGHDN and CDR2 FVKESK are derived from the germline V gene. Overall results and qualifications from the work: Specific HLA alleles were associated with 15,000 to 20,000 TCR beta sequences at a false discovery rate of 0.05 in a later analysis. A further reported finding was that TCR beta sequences accurately predicted the HLA-A and HLA-B alleles for most subjects in the first cohort. In a later analysis, TCR association rates were found to vary across HLA loci, with the most associated TCRs seen for DRB1 alleles and the fewest for HLA-C alleles. Because the 87-base-pair reads could not distinguish some IMGT-functional V segments, including TRBV6-2 and TRBV6-3, those segments were excluded. In this cohort, only TCR beta chains were sequenced, and detectable features were limited by the absence of alpha or paired-chain data. In the study, about 150 TCR beta chains were listed as associated with cytomegalovirus. A later genetic analysis reported fewer N-insertions in productive TCRs among donors in an Asian-associated ancestry cluster than the roughly 640-donor mean. Most TCR sequences were observed very rarely across donors, whereas some public TCRs were present in many individuals. In a later analysis, HLA-associated TCR beta chains were found to be more clonally expanded and to have lower generation probabilities than equally common non-associated chains. Most CMV-associated TCR beta chains appeared to be HLA-restricted in a later analysis, and the HLA associations seemed to be driven largely by CMV exposure. A group of highly shared sequence variants was considered likely to be a technical artifact of the sequencing pipeline. V-gene and J-gene trimming of TCR beta chains was associated with a missense DCLRE1C variant in a later genetic analysis, and the association was replicated in an independent cohort. In vitro tests confirmed that a few of the cytomegalovirus-associated TCR beta chains recognize cytomegalovirus antigens. Assigning TCR associations to individual alleles was difficult when HLA alleles, especially DR and DQ, strongly co-occurred. Linkage disequilibrium might explain the correlated functional status among segregating V segments, but an unknown experimental factor could not be ruled out. Over 15 rarely observed V segments, including chromosome 9 orphons, were excluded from the earlier analysis of about 600 of the donors because counts were too low. Immune exposure information for the cohort was limited to CMV serostatus. According to the authors, the approach could potentially be generalized to other disease states and immunological phenotypes. Because HLA typing was missing for some donors at each locus, association tests included only the typed subset. Cytomegalovirus status was reported to be diagnosed by the classifier with high specificity and sensitivity in both the original and validation cohorts. In an earlier analysis of under 600 of the donors, most TCR beta V segments were observed in productive rearrangements about 90% or about 30% of the time, broadly matching IMGT annotations. Several of the top co-occurrence clusters appeared to be linked to parvovirus B19, influenza, CMV and Epstein-Barr virus, according to a later analysis. The presence/absence analyses assumed that sequencing depth was roughly uniform across donors, and that assumption may not be true.

Library method: the immunoSEQ multiplex PCR assay. The multiplex PCR relied on a mix of 60 forward primers for TCR Vbeta segments and 13 reverse primers for TCR Jbeta segments. Amplification of the CDR3 region of rearranged TCR beta genes was performed with a multiplex PCR assay on genomic DNA. Amplified TCR beta libraries were sequenced as 87-base-pair reads on the Illumina HiSeq System. The authors' pipeline ran thus. In a later analysis, roughly 80 million unique TCR beta chains were counted across the 690 or so repertoires, and around 10 million of these chains were shared by at least two donors. Raw reads were error-corrected and collapsed into unique sequences with a nearest-neighbor algorithm that merged closely related sequences to remove PCR and sequencing errors. V, D and J gene segments were assigned by aligning CDR3 sequences to IMGT reference sequences. For a sequence to be retained, a match of at least six nucleotides was required to both a V gene segment and a J gene segment. A rearrangement counted as productive if the CDR3 had no stop codons and remained in frame with V and J, and every other rearrangement counted as non-productive. Following IMGT convention, CDR3 was defined as the stretch from the second conserved V-encoded cysteine up to the conserved J-encoded phenylalanine. The earlier analysis of about 530 of the donors excluded any sequence lacking an unambiguous match to a single V gene segment. An earlier analysis of over 450 of the donors classified V segments as functional when productive rearrangements were above 56.7% and as segregating when the standard deviation between donors was above 5%. A statistical classification framework was built to diagnose cytomegalovirus status from the catalog of TCR beta chain sequences. V and J gene assignment, in a later analysis, came from comparing TCR nucleotide sequences with IMGT/GENE-DB human TR gene sequences. In a later analysis, CDR3 sequences and most-parsimonious VDJ recombination scenarios were assigned using the TCRdist pipeline. In a later analysis, each TCR beta chain was defined by its CDR3 amino acid sequence together with its V-gene family, and reads lacking a unique V-gene family were excluded. In a later analysis, fewer than 650 highly shared, low-generation-probability nucleotide sequences were removed to address suspected cross-contamination and a sequencing artifact. A later analysis calculated a clonal expansion index for each public chain from normalized within-repertoire ranks of inferred template counts. Generation probabilities in a later analysis came from a VDJ recombination model fitted to out-of-frame rearrangements, and those results were checked against IGoR. Hypergeometric tests were used in a later analysis to score TCR-TCR, TCR-HLA and TCR-CMV co-occurrence, with a repertoire-size bias correction applied to the TCR pairs. A later analysis estimated false discovery rates by permuting HLA or CMV assignments 20 times. In a later analysis, co-occurring TCRs were grouped using DBSCAN, with TCRdist sequence similarity added in when clustering inside HLA-allele-positive subsets. For co-occurrence clustering, repertoires with fewer than 30,000 or more than 120,000 public chains were excluded, along with four to six repertoires with anomalous nucleotide sharing. TCRdb re-hosts the immuneACCESS table, in-frame sequences only. Its copies lack some clones; in the studies checked, an unresolved V gene accounts for under half of them, and the cause for the rest is not known. V and J calls and clone size are given by that table; D and trimming were obtained from the DNA. The sample table holds around 180,000 clones, of which 75% to 85% were seen once. 0.95% to 1.5% of the sample is taken by the ten largest.

Rearrangement joined TRBV14 to TRBJ1-4; a confident D gene designation cannot be given. The receptor was derived from a girl between 2 and 10 years old in good health and CMV-seropositive. Sequences were obtained from PBMCs. The DNA sequence is TGTGCCAGCAGCCAAGACAGCTGGGGAGGGAGTGAAAAACTGTTTTTT. Translation gives CASSQDSWGGSEKLFF.